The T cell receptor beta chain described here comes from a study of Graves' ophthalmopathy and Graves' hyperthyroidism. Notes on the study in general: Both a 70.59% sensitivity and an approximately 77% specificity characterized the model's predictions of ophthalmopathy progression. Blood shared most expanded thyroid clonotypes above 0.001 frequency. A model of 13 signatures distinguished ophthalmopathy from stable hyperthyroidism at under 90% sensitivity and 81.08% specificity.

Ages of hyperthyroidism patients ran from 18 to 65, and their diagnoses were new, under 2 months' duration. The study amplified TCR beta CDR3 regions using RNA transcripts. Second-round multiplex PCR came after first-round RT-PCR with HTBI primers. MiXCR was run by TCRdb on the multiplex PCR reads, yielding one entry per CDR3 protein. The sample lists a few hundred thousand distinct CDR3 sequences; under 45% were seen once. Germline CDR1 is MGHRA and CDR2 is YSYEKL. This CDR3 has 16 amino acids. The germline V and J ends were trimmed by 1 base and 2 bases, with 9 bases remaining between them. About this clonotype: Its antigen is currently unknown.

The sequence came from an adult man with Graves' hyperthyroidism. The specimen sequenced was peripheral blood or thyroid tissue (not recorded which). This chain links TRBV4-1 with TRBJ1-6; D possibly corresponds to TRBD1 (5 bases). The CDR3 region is CASSQAGDAYNSPLHF. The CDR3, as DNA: TGCGCCAGCAGCCAAGCCGGGGACGCCTATAATTCACCCCTCCACTTT.